The next 14 T cell receptor beta chains were all read from a single sample in a study of blood T cells in healthy people across ages. Next came a second PCR, run for about 7 to 12 cycles, which used a sample-barcoded 5' primer along with a J-beta primer mix. TCRdb ran MiXCR on the 5' RACE reads and lists one entry per CDR3 protein. The data contain some 1.4 million distinct CDR3 sequences, around 39% of them singletons. The sample was blood. These receptors originate from a woman in her late teens or twenties in good health.

This clonotype was detected a few times. The chain couples TRBV27 to TRBJ1-5, with unresolved D. CDR1 MNHEY and CDR2 SMNVEV come from the germline V gene (reference sequence). The CDR3 totals 14 residues. Trimming took off 3 bases at V and 0 bases at J, with 6 bases between the two ends. This CDR3 reads CASSFVGSNQPQHF. As DNA, the CDR3 is TGTGCCAGCAGTTTCGTGGGTAGCAATCAGCCCCAGCATTTT.

This chain connects TRBV12-3 or TRBV12-4 to TRBJ2-5; D may match TRBD1 or TRBD2 (5 bases each). The CDR3 runs 14 residues. The V and J ends lost 5 bases and 3 bases respectively, with 13 bases between them. CDR3 loop: CASSRNGAKETQYF. The CDR3 DNA is TGTGCCAGCAGTCGTAACGGGGCAAAAGAGACCCAGTACTTC.

This clonotype was picked up a small number of times. The chain has TRBV20-1 and TRBJ2-7, with unresolved D. CDR1 and CDR2 from the germline V gene are DFQATT and SNEGSKA (reference sequence). The CDR3 is 12 residues long. Trimming shortened V by 5 bases and J by 0 bases, and 8 bases separated the two germline ends. CDR3 bases: TGCAGTGCTCGCGATGCCTCCTACGAGCAGTACTTC. It yields the protein CSARDASYEQYF.

This chain joins TRBV3-1 and TRBJ2-1; D remains unclear. This CDR3 has 15 residues. V lost 3 bases to trimming and J lost 3 bases, with 12 bases between them. Germline loops: CDR1 LGHDT, CDR2 YNNKEL (reference sequence). CDR3 loop: CASSHVDTNYNEQFF. The CDR3 bases are TGTGCCAGCAGCCATGTCGACACAAACTACAATGAGCAGTTCTTC.

The CDR3 nucleotides are TGCAGCGTTGGGGACAGACAATTAGTAAGCTCTGGGGCCAACGTCCTGACTTTC. Translated, it gives CSVGDRQLVSSGANVLTF. The chain combines TRBV29-1 with TRBJ2-6, with 7 bases matching TRBD1. The ends lost 4 bases at V and 0 bases at J; junction bases unmatched: 12. From germline, CDR1 is SQVTM and CDR2 ANQGSEA. This CDR3 region has 18 residues.

The rearrangement links TRBV6-1 to TRBJ1-1; no clear D. CDR3 length: 14 residues. Trimming pared 1 base from V and 4 bases from J, leaving 10 bases between. Germline V CDR1 and CDR2: MNHNS, SASEGT. This CDR3 is CASSEEARSTEAFF. The CDR3 region has the DNA TGTGCCAGCAGTGAAGAGGCGAGGAGCACTGAAGCTTTCTTT.

CDR3 loop: CASLGQVYLNEQYF. The CDR3 region has the DNA TGTGCCAGCTTAGGACAGGTTTACTTGAACGAGCAGTACTTC. The genes are TRBV6-1 and TRBJ2-7, with 7 bases fitting TRBD1. From germline, CDR1 is MNHNS and CDR2 SASEGT. This CDR3 is 14 amino acids long. Trimming removed 8 bases from V and 5 bases from J; junction bases left unmatched: 12.

This clonotype has ten or more counts. The J gene is TRBJ2-3, the V gene TRBV7-9; D ambiguous. Germline V gives CDR1 SEHNR, CDR2 FQNEAQ (reference sequence). The V end lost 2 bases, the J end lost 5 bases, and 5 bases lay between the germline ends. CDR3 length: 12 amino acids. CDR3 sequence (DNA): TGTGCCAGCAGCTTATCAGAAGATACGCAGTATTTT. Translated: CASSLSEDTQYF.

This clonotype was observed a few times. The gene calls are TRBV7-8 and TRBJ1-2; 9 bases agree with TRBD1. J lost 2 bases, V lost 0 bases, and 1 base had no gene match. The CDR3 runs to 15 residues. Germline CDR1 reads SGHVS; CDR2 reads FQNEAQ. CDR3 sequence (DNA): TGTGCCAGCAGCTTAGCGGGACAGGGAAACTATGGCTACACCTTC. Its protein is CASSLAGQGNYGYTF.

The chain links TRBV10-3 to TRBJ2-5; a possible D gene is TRBD2 (5 bases). CDR3 length equals 16 residues. V was clipped by 0 bases and J by 3 bases, with 14 bases between them. The germline CDR1 and CDR2 sequences are ENHRY and SYGVKD. CDR3 sequence reads: CAISESRGSMEETQYF. The CDR3 nucleotides are TGTGCCATCAGTGAGTCTCGAGGGTCGATGGAAGAGACCCAGTACTTC.

The chain employs TRBV6-5 and TRBJ1-2; D call uncertain. V gave up 5 bases and J gave up 7 bases, with 20 bases separating them. Per germline, CDR1 MNHEY and CDR2 SVGAGI. The CDR3 has 15 amino acids. The CDR3 DNA is TGTGCCAGCAGTCCATCCCCGACCTTACAATCTGGCTACACCTTC. Translated: CASSPSPTLQSGYTF.

The chain has TRBV7-9 and TRBJ2-4; 7 nucleotides match TRBD1. The J segment lost 8 bases and the V segment lost 6 bases, leaving 10 bases of the junction unmatched. Germline V gene lookup returns CDR1 SEHNR and CDR2 FQNEAQ (reference sequence). This CDR3 comprises 14 residues. CDR3: CASSTQTGIDIQYF. CDR3 DNA: TGTGCCAGCAGTACTCAGACAGGGATAGACATTCAGTACTTC.

The chain combines TRBV10-3 with TRBJ2-2; D unresolved. The V end lost 5 bases, the J end lost 0 bases, and 7 bases lay between the germline ends. The CDR3 extends over 14 amino acids. Germline CDR1 and CDR2: ENHRY and SYGVKD. The CDR3 is CAISRAPNTGELFF. CDR3 coding DNA: TGTGCCATCAGTCGGGCCCCGAACACCGGGGAGCTGTTTTTT.

This clonotype was recorded many times. The junction shows a germline mismatch at one end, possibly a read error. The chain recombines TRBV5-1 with TRBJ2-7, with D perhaps TRBD1 (6 bases). CDR3 length: 14 residues. Germline CDR1 and CDR2: SGHRS and YFSETQ. In DNA form, the CDR3 reads TGTGCCAGCAGCTTAGGGACATCCTCCTACGAGCAGTACTTC. It codes for CASSLGTSSYEQYF.